The T cell receptor beta chain under discussion was sequenced for a study of shared clonotypes between healthy human individuals. At the level of the study: CD4 naive and CD4 memory each took three plates per donor, while CD8 naive took two and CD8 memory one.

The genomic DNA of each subset was split evenly across several immunoSEQ plates. Profiling relied on immunoSEQ multiplex PCR, and the TCRdb table lists in-frame clones only, not all of them. In the table there are more than 2,000,000 clones, approximately 93% of which are singletons. As for this clone: Its specificity is not known.

Study-wide findings and caveats: It was the few donors that limited the genetic and exposure-history diversity represented. The study found 4.5% to 6% of naive CD4 clonotypes shared across a handful of donors.

V lost 4 bases to trimming and J lost 1 base, with 8 bases between them. From germline, CDR1 is SQVTM and CDR2 ANQGSEA. The CDR3 extends over 12 amino acids. The rearrangement joins TRBV29-1 to TRBJ2-7; D gene uncertain. What was sequenced was naive CD4+ T cells from PBMCs. Subset noted: CD45RA+ positively selected. This TCR was recovered from a man between 18 and 35 years old in good health. Some clones in this sample may be carry-over from other donors' samples. CDR3 sequence: CSVVPNSYEQYF. The CDR3 DNA follows: TGCAGCGTTGTCCCCAATTCCTACGAGCAGTACTTC.